This T cell receptor beta chain was identified in a study of blood T cells in healthy people across ages. The people who gave samples were healthy Caucasians from Russia, aged roughly 6 to 95. On this clonotype itself: What it binds is unknown. The junction departs from the called germline gene at one end, perhaps through a read error.

The use of a sample-barcoded 5' primer and a J-beta primer mix characterized a second PCR of roughly 6 to 11 cycles. Each CDR3 protein gets one entry after TCRdb re-called the 5' RACE reads with MiXCR. Of 1.5 million to 2 million distinct CDR3 sequences listed, around 36% are singletons. CDR1 is SGDLS and CDR2 is YYNGEE in the germline V gene. The CDR3 totals 14 residues. Study results and caveats: As age increased, TCR beta diversity per million T cells fell in a roughly linear fashion. A strong correlation was seen between TCR beta diversity and naive T cell percentage.

Sequencing was performed on blood. The chain recombines TRBV9 with TRBJ1-2, with a tentative D call TRBD1 (5 bases). This clonotype was sampled from a woman aged 30 to 39 in good health. The CDR3 nucleotides read TGTGCCAGCAACGTAGGGTCAGGACATTATGGCTACACCTTC. As protein: CASNVGSGHYGYTF. Complete variable domain (other parts from reference TRBV9 and TRBJ1-2): DSGVTQTPKHLITATGQRVTLRCSPRSGDLSVYWYQQSLDQGLQFLIQYYNGEERAKGNILERFSAQQFPDLHSELNLSSLELGDSALYFCASNVGSGHYGYTFGSGTRLTVV.